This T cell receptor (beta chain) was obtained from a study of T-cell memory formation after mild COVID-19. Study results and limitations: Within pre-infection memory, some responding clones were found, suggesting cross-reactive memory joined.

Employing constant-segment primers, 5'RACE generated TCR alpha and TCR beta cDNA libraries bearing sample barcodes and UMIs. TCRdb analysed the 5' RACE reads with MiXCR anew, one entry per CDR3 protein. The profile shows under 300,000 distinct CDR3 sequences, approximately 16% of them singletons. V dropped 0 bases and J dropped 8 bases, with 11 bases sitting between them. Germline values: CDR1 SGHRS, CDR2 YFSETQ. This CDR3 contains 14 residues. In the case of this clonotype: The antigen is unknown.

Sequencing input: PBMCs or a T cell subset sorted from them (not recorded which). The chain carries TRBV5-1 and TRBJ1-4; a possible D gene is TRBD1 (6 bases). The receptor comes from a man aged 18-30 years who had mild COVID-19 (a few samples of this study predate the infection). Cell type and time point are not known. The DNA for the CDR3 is TGCGCCAGCAGCTTGGTGGGGGCGCAAGAAAAACTGTTTTTT. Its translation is CASSLVGAQEKLFF.